This TCR beta chain appears in the sequencing data of a study of T cells in Graves' hyperthyroidism and ophthalmopathy. Template material for amplifying TCR beta CDR3 regions consisted of RNA transcripts. First-round RT-PCR targeting the TCR CDR3 was performed with the HTBI primer set. Each CDR3 protein is one row after TCRdb ran MiXCR on the multiplex PCR reads. The sample consists of more than 350,000 distinct CDR3 sequences, around 15% of them appearing once. A remark on this clonotype: Its antigen is unidentified.

This CDR3 region has 16 residues. The V end lost 0 bases, the J end lost 1 base, and 11 bases lay between the germline ends. Germline loops: CDR1 LGHDT, CDR2 YNNKEL (reference sequence). Broader study findings: Stable hyperthyroidism was told apart from ophthalmopathy by a model built on 13 V-J features.

Clinical Activity Scores of at least 3, NOSPECS grades of at least 4 and durations under 3 months characterized ophthalmopathy patients. Clinical symptoms, serum thyroxine, TRAb, thyroid ultrasound and orbital computed tomography established diagnosis. Each 10 ml fresh peripheral blood draw supplied the PBMCs. The chain carries TRBV3-1 and TRBJ2-3; weak D call: TRBD1 (7 bases). Sequences were obtained from blood. The source of this sequence is a woman aged 60-75 years with Graves' ophthalmopathy. The CDR3 bases are TGTGCCAGCAGCCAAGAAGGGGGGACAGGCACAGATACGCAGTATTTT. Translated: CASSQEGGTGTDTQYF.